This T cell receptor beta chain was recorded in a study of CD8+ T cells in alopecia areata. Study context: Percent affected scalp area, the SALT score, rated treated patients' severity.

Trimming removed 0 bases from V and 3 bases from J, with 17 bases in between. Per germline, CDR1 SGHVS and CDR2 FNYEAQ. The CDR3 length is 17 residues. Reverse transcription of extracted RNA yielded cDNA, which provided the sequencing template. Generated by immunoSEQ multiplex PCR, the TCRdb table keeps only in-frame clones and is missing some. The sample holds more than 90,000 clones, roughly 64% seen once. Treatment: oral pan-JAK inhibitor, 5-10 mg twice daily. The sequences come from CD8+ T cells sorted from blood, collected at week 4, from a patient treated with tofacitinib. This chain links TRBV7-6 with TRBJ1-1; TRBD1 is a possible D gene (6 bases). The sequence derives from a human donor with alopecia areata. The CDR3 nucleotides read TGTGCCAGCAGCTTAGCGAGACTCCAGGGGCCGGACACTGAAGCTTTCTTT. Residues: CASSLARLQGPDTEAFF.